This T cell receptor (beta chain) was sequenced during a study of blood T cells in healthy people across ages. Together with a sample-barcoded 5' primer, a J-beta primer mix was included in a second PCR lasting about 6 to 11 cycles. Each CDR3 protein gets one entry after TCRdb re-called the 5' RACE reads with MiXCR. Of under 800,000 distinct CDR3 sequences listed, around a fifth were seen once; the top ten hold 3.5% to 4%. The authors extracted at least 5 micrograms of total RNA per sample. The V end lost 7 bases, the J end lost 0 bases, and 12 bases lay between the germline ends. The CDR3 length is 13 residues. Germline CDR1 DFQATT, CDR2 SNEGSKA (reference sequence). Worth noting for this clonotype: Antigen specificity is unknown.

Overall study results and limits: When set beside aged donors, long-lived donors presented more naive CD4+ cells and higher diversity.

This chain joins TRBV20-1 and TRBJ2-5; D may correspond to TRBD1 or TRBD2 (6 bases each). This TCR came from a man aged 70-80 years in good health. Sequenced: blood. In DNA form, the CDR3 reads TGCAGTGTCCCGGGGGCATACCAAGAGACCCAGTACTTC. Its translation is CSVPGAYQETQYF.